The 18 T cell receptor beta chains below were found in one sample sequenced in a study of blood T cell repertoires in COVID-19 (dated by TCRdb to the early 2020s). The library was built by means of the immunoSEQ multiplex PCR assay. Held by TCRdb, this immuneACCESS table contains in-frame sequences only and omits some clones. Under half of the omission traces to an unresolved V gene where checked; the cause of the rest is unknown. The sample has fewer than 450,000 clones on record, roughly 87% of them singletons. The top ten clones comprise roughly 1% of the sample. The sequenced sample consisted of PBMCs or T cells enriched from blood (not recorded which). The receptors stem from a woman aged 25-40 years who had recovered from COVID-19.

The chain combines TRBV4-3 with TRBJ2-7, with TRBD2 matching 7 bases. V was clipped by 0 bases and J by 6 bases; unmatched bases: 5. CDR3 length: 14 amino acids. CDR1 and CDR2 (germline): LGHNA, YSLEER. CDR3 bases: TGCGCCAGCAGCCAAGACGGGGGGACTACCGAGCAGTACTTC. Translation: CASSQDGGTTEQYF.

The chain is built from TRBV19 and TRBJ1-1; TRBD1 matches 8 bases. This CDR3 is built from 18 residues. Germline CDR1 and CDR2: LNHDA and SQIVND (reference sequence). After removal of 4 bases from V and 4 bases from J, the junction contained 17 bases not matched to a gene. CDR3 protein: CASSTITSLGQGSTEAFF. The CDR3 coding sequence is TGTGCCAGTAGTACTATCACCTCCCTCGGACAGGGTAGCACTGAAGCTTTCTTT.

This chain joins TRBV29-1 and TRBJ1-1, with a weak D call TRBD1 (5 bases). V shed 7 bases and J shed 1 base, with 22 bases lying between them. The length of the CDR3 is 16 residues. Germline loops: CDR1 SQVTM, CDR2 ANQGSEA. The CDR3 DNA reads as TGCAGCGCCATGCCCGGGCAGGGATGGGGGAACACTGAAGCTTTCTTT. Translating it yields CSAMPGQGWGNTEAFF.

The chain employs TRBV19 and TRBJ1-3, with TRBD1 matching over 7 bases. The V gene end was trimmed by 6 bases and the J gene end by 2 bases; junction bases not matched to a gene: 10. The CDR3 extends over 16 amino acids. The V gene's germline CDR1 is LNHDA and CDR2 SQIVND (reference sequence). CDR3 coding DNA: TGTGCCAGTAGCCACCTTAGACAGGGCGCTGGAAACACCATATATTTT. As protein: CASSHLRQGAGNTIYF.

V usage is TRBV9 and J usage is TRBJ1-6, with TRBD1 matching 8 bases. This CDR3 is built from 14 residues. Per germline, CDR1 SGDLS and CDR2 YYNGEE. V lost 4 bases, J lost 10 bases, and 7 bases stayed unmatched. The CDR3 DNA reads TGTGCCAGCAGCCGGACAGGGAGAGGGTCACCCCTCCACTTT. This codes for CASSRTGRGSPLHF.

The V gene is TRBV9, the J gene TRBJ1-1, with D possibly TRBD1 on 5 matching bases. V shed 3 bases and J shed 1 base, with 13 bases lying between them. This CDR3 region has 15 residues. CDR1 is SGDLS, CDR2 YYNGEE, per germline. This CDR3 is CASSGRLGGNTEAFF. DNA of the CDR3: TGTGCCAGCAGCGGACGTCTGGGGGGGAACACTGAAGCTTTCTTT.

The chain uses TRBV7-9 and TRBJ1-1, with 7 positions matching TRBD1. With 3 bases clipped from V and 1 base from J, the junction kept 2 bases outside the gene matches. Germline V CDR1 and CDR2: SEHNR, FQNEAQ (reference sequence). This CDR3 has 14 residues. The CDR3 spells CASSFGTANTEAFF. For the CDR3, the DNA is TGTGCCAGCAGCTTCGGGACAGCGAACACTGAAGCTTTCTTT.

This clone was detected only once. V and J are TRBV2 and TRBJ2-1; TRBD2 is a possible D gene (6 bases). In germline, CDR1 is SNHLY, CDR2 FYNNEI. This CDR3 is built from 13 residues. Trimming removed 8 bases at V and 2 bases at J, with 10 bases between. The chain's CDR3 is CASLGGPYNEQFF. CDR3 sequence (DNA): TGTGCCAGCTTGGGGGGTCCCTACAATGAGCAGTTCTTC.

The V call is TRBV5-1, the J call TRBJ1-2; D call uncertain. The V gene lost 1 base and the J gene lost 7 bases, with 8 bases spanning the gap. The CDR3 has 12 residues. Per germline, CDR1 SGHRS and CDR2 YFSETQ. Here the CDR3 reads CASSLPGPGYTF. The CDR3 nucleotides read TGCGCCAGCAGCTTGCCTGGGCCTGGCTACACCTTC. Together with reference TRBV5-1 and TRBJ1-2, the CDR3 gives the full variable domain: KAGVTQTPRYLIKTRGQQVTLSCSPISGHRSVSWYQQTPGQGLQFLFEYFSETQRNKGNFPGRFSGRQFSNSRSEMNVSTLELGDSALYLCASSLPGPGYTFGSGTRLTVV.

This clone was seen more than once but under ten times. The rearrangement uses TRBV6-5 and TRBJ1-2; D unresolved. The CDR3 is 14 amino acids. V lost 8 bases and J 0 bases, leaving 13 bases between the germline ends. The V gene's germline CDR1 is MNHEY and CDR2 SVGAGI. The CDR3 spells CASHRLGANYGYTF. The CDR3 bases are TGTGCCAGCCACCGACTGGGAGCTAACTATGGCTACACCTTC.

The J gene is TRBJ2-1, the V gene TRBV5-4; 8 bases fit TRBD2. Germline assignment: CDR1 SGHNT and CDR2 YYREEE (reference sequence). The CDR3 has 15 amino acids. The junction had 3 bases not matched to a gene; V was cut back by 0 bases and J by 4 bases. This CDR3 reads CASSLDRGGYNEQFF. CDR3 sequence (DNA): TGTGCCAGCAGCTTGGATCGGGGGGGATACAATGAGCAGTTCTTC.

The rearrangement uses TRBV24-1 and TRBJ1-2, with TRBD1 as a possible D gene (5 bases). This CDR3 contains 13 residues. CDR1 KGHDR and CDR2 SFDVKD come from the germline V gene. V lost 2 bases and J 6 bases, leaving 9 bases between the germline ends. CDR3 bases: TGTGCCACCAGTGATTGGGTAGGGGATGGCTACACCTTC. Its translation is CATSDWVGDGYTF.

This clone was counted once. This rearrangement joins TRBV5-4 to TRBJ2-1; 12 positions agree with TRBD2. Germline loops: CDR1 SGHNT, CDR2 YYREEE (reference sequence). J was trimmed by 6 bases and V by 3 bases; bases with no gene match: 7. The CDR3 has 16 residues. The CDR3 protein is CASSYQTSGGTNEQFF. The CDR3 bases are TGTGCCAGCAGCTACCAGACTAGCGGGGGCACCAATGAGCAGTTCTTC.

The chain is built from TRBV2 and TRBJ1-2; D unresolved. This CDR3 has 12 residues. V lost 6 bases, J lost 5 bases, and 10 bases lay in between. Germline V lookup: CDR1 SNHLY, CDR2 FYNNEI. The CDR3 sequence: CASSTALYGYTF. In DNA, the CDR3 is TGTGCCAGCAGCACTGCACTATATGGCTACACCTTC.

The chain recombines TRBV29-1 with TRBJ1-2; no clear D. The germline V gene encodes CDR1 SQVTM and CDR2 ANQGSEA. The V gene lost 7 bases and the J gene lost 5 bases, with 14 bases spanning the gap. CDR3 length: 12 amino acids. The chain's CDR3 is CSARTLEYGYTF. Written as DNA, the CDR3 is TGCAGCGCACGGACTTTGGAGTATGGCTACACCTTC.

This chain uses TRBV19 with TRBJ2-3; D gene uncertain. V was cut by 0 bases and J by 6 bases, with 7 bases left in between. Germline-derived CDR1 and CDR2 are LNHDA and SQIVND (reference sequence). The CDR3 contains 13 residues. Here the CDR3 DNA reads TGTGCCAGTAGTATAGATCTGGAGGATACGCAGTATTTT. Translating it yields CASSIDLEDTQYF.

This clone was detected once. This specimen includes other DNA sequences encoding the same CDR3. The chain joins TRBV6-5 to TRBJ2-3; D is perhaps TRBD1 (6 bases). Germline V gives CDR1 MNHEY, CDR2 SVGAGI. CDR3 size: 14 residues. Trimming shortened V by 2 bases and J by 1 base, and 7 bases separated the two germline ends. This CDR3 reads CASSYGGGTDTQYF. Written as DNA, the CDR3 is TGTGCCAGCAGTTACGGGGGCGGCACAGATACGCAGTATTTT.

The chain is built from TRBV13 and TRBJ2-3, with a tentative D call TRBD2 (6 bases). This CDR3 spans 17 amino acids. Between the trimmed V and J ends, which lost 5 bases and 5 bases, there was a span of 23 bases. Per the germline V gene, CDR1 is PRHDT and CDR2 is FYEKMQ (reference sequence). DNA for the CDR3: TGTGCCAGCAGCAATCGATGGGACTGGAGGAACCAAGATACGCAGTATTTT. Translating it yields CASSNRWDWRNQDTQYF. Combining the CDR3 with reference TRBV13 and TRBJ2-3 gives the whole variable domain AAGVIQSPRHLIKEKRETATLKCYPIPRHDTVYWYQQGPGQDPQFLISFYEKMQSDKGSIPDRFSAQQFSDYHSELNMSSLELGDSALYFCASSNRWDWRNQDTQYFGPGTRLTVL.